This T cell receptor (beta chain) was recorded in a study of radiation and T cells in renal cell carcinoma. For this clone: Antigen: not known.

Broader study findings: Baseline intratumoral clonotype presence is unknown without pretreatment biopsies.

Clones were read by immunoSEQ multiplex PCR, and TCRdb kept only the in-frame ones, dropping some. The sample records around 170,000 clones, around 90% being singletons. Regarding time point: blood 4 weeks post-SBRT, at nephrectomy. Treatment specified: 15 Gy SBRT to primary tumor, nephrectomy 4 weeks later. Nephrectomy followed 15 Gy stereotactic body radiation by 4 weeks. The patient's renal cell carcinoma had clear cell pathology. The germline V gene has CDR1 MNHNS and CDR2 SASEGT. This CDR3 has 15 residues. Losses at the gene ends were 2 bases for V and 4 bases for J; bases not matched to a gene: 4.

The clonotype originates from a woman aged 45-59 years with renal cell carcinoma. The chain uses TRBV6-1 and TRBJ2-5; TRBD2 matches at 10 bases. Sequenced here: blood, sampled from a patient whose treatment included radiotherapy and nephrectomy. The CDR3 sequence is CASSEIPSGGETQYF. CDR3 DNA sequence: TGTGCCAGCAGTGAAATCCCTAGCGGGGGAGAGACCCAGTACTTC.